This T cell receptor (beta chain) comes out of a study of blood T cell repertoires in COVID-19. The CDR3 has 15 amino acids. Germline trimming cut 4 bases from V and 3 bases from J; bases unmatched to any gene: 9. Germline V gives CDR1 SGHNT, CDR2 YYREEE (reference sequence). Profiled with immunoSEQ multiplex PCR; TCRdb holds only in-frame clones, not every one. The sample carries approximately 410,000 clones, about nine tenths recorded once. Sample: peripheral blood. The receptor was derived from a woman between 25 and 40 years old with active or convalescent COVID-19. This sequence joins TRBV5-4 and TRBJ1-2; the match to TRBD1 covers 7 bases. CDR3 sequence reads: CASSPRQGRDYGYTF. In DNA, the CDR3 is TGTGCCAGCAGCCCCCGACAGGGTAGGGACTATGGCTACACCTTC.